This passage covers 6 T cell receptor beta chains from one sample sequenced in a study of blood T cell repertoires in COVID-19 (dated by TCRdb to about 2020). To prepare the library, the immunoSEQ multiplex PCR assay was applied. The clones in this table, taken by TCRdb from immuneACCESS, are in-frame only. Not every clone is retained; where verified, under half of the shortfall comes from an unresolved V gene, and the cause of the rest is unknown. The sample contains some 320,000 clones, roughly 90% of them found a single time. In total, the top ten clones hold 11% of the sample. The sequencing input was peripheral blood. The receptors here all came from a woman under 40 with COVID-19, enrolled during active disease.

The gene calls are TRBV9 and TRBJ2-3, with TRBD2 matching 8 bases. Germline V gene lookup returns CDR1 SGDLS and CDR2 YYNGEE. The CDR3 has 16 amino acids. V dropped 0 bases and J dropped 6; count of bases not matched to a gene: 9. CDR3 sequence (DNA): TGTGCCAGCAGCGTAGGGGGTAGCGGGGCATCGGATACGCAGTATTTT. Translated, it gives CASSVGGSGASDTQYF. Using reference TRBV9 and TRBJ2-3 for the parts outside the CDR3, the full variable domain is DSGVTQTPKHLITATGQRVTLRCSPRSGDLSVYWYQQSLDQGLQFLIQYYNGEERAKGNILERFSAQQFPDLHSELNLSSLELGDSALYFCASSVGGSGASDTQYFGPGTRLTVL.

The rearrangement uses TRBV7-9 and TRBJ2-2, with 8 nucleotides matching TRBD2. The germline V gene encodes CDR1 SEHNR and CDR2 FQNEAQ (reference sequence). V lost 2 bases, J lost 1 base, and 6 bases stayed unmatched. The CDR3 sequence is 17 residues long. The CDR3 protein is CASSLKESGRNTGELFF. Here the CDR3 DNA reads TGTGCCAGCAGCTTAAAAGAGAGCGGGAGGAACACCGGGGAGCTGTTTTTT.

The chain has TRBV27 and TRBJ2-7; 7 positions agree with TRBD1. Germline V gene lookup returns CDR1 MNHEY and CDR2 SMNVEV (reference sequence). The CDR3 extends over 13 amino acids. Trimming cost V 7 bases and J 6 bases; bases outside gene matches: 9. CDR3 DNA sequence: TGTGCCAGCACGCGTGTAGGGGGCTTCGAGCAGTACTTC. This encodes CASTRVGGFEQYF.

The gene calls are TRBV7-9 and TRBJ1-4; D is possibly TRBD1 (5 bases). V was clipped by 0 bases and J by 6 bases, with 14 bases between them. The CDR3 extends over 16 amino acids. The germline CDR1 and CDR2 sequences are SEHNR and FQNEAQ (reference sequence). The CDR3 nucleotides are TGTGCCAGCAGCTTAGCATCAGGGAATGGATATGAAAAACTGTTTTTT. As protein: CASSLASGNGYEKLFF.

The CDR3 nucleotides are TGTGCCAGCAGCCAAGAGCGGACAGGGGGATCACCCCTCCACTTT. This translates into CASSQERTGGSPLHF. The rearrangement joins TRBV14 to TRBJ1-6; 10 bases align to TRBD1. Germline V lookup: CDR1 SGHDN, CDR2 FVKESK. V gave up 0 bases and J gave up 10 bases; unmatched junction bases: 3. The CDR3 covers 15 residues.

The chain couples TRBV5-4 to TRBJ2-6; D is undetermined. CDR3 size: 16 residues. Trimming shortened V by 0 bases and J by 1 base, and 8 bases separated the two germline ends. CDR1 is SGHNT and CDR2 is YYREEE in the germline V gene (reference sequence). The CDR3 nucleotides are TGTGCCAGCAGCTTGGTGTCGGGTTCTGGGGCCAACGTCCTGACTTTC. Translation gives CASSLVSGSGANVLTF.